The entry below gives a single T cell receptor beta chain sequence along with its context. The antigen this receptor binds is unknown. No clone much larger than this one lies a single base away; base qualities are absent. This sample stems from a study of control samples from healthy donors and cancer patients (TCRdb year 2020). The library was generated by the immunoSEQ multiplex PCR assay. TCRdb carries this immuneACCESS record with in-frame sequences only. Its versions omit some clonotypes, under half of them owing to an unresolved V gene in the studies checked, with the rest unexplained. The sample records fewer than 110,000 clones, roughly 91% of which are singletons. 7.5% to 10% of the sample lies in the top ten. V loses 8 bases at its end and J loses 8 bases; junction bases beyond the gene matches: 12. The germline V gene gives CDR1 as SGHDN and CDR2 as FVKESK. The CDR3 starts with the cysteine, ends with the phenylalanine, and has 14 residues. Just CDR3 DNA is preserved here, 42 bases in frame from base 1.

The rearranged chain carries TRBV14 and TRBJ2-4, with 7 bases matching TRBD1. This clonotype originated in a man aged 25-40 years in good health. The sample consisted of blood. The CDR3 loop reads CASGPDRVVDIQYF. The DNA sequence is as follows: TGTGCCAGCGGGCCCGACAGGGTGGTGGACATTCAGTACTTC.